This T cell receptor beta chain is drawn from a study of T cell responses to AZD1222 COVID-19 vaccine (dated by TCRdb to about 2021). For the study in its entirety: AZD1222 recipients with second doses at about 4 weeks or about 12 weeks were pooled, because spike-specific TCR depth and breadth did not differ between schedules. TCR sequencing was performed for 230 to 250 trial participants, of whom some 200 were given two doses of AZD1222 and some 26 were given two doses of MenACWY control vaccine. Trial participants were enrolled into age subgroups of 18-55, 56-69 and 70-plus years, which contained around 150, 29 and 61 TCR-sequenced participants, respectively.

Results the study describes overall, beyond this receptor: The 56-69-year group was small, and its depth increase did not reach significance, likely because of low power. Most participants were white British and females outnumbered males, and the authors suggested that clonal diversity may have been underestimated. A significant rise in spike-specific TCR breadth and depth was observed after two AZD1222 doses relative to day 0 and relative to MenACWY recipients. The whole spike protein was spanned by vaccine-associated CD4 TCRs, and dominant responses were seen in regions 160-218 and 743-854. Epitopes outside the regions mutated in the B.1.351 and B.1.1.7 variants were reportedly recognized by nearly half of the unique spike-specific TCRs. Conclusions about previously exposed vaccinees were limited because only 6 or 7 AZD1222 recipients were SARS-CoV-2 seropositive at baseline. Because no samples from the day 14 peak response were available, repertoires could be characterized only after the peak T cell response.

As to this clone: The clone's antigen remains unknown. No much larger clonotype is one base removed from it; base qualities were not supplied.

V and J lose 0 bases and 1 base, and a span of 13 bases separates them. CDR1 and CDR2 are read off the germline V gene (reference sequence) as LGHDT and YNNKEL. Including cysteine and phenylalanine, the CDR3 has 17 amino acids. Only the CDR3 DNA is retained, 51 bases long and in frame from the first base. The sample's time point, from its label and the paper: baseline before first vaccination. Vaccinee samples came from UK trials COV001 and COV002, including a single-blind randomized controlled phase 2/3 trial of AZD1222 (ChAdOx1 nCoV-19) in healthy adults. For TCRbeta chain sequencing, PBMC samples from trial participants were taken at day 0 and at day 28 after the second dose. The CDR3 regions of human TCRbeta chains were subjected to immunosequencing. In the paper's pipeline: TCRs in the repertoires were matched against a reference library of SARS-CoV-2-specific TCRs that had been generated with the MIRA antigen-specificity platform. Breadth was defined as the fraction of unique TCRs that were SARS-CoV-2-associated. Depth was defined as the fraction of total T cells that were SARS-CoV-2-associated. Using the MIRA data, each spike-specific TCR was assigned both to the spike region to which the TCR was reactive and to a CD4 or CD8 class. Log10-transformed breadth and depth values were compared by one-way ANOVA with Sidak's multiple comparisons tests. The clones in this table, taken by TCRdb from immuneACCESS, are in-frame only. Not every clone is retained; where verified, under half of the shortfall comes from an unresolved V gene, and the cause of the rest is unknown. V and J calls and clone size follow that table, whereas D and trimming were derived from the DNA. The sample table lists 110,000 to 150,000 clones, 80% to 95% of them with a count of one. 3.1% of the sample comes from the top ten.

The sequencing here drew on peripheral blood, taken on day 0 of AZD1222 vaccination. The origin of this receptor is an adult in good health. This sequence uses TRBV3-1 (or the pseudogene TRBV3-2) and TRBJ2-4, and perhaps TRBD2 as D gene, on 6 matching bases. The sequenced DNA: TGTGCCAGCAGCCAAGAAGGTGGGGGGACGGCCAAAAACATTCAGTACTTC. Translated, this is CASSQEGGGTAKNIQYF.